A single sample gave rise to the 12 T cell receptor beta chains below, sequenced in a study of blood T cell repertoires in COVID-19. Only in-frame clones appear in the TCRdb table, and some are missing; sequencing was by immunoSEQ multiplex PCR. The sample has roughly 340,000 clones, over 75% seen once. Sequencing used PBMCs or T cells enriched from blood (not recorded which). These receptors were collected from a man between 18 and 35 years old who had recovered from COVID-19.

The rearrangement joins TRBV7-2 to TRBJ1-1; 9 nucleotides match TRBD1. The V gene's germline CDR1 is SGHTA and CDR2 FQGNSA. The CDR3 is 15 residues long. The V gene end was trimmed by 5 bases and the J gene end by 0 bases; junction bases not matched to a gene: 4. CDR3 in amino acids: CASSIGQGMNTEAFF. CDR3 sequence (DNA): TGTGCCAGCAGCATCGGACAGGGGATGAACACTGAAGCTTTCTTT.

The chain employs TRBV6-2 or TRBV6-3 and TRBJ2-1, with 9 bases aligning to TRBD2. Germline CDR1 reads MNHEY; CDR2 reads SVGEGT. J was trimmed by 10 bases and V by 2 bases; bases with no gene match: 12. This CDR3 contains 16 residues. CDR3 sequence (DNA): TGTGCCAGCAGTTACCCGACTAGCGGTCCCGTGGGGGAGCAGTTCTTC. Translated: CASSYPTSGPVGEQFF.

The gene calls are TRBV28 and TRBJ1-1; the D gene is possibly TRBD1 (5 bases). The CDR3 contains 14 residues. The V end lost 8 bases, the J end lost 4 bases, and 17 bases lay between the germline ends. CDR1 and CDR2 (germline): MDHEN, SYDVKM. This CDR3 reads CASLFRMGGTEAFF. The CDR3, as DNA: TGTGCCAGCCTCTTCCGCATGGGGGGCACTGAAGCTTTCTTT.

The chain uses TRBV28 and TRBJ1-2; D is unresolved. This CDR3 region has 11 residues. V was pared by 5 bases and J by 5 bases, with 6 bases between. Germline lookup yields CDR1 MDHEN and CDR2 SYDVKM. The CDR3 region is CASSIKYGYTF. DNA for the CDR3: TGTGCCAGCAGTATTAAATATGGCTACACCTTC.

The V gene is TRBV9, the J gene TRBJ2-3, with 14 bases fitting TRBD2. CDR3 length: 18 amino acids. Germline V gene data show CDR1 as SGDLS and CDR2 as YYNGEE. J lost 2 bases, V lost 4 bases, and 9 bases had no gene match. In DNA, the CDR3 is TGTGCCAGCAGCCCCTTACGGACTAGCGGGAGGTACACAGATACGCAGTATTTT. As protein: CASSPLRTSGRYTDTQYF.

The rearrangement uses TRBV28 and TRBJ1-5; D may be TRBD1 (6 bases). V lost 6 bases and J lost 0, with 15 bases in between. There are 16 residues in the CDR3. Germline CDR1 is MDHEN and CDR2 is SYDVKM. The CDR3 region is CASRPGTPHSNQPQHF. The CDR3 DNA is TGTGCCAGCAGACCAGGGACACCCCATAGCAATCAGCCCCAGCATTTT.

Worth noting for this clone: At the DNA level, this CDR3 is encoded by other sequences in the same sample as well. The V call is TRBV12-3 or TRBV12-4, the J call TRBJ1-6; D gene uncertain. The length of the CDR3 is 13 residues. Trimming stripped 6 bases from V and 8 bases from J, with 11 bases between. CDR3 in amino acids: CASSLGRDSPLHF. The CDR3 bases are TGTGCCAGCAGCCTCGGTCGGGATTCACCCCTCCACTTT.

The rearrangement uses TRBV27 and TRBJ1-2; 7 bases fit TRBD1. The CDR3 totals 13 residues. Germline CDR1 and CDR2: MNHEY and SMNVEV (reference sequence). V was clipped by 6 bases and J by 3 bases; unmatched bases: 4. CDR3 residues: CASSRQGDYGYTF. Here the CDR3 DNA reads TGTGCCAGCAGCAGACAGGGAGACTATGGCTACACCTTC.

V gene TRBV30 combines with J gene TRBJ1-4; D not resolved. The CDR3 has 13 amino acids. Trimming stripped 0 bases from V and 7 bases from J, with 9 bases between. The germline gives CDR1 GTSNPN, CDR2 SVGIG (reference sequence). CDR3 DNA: TGTGCCTGGAGTGTAATTCACGGTGAAAAACTGTTTTTT. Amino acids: CAWSVIHGEKLFF.

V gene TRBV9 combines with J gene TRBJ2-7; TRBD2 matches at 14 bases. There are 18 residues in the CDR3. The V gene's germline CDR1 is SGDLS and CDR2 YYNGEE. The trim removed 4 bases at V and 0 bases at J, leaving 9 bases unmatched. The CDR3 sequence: CASSPRLAGGPSSYEQYF. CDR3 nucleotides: TGTGCCAGCAGCCCCCGACTAGCGGGAGGGCCTTCCTCCTACGAGCAGTACTTC.

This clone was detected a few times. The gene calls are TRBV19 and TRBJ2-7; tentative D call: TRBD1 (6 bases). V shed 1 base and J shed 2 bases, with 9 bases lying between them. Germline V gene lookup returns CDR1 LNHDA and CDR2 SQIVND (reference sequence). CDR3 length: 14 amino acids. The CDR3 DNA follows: TGTGCCAGTAGTATAGCCCCAGGGGCCTACGAGCAGTACTTC. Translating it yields CASSIAPGAYEQYF.

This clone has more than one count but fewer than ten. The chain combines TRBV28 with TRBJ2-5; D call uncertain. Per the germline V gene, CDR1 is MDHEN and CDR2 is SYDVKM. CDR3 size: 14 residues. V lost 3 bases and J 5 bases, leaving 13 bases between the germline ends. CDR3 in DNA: TGTGCCAGCAGTTTGGTGACAACGTGGGAGACCCAGTACTTC. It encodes CASSLVTTWETQYF.